This T cell receptor (beta chain) was recorded in a study of control samples from healthy donors and cancer patients. Sequencing used immunoSEQ multiplex PCR; TCRdb keeps in-frame clones, though not all of them. The sample holds around 130,000 clones; around 89% are singletons and the top ten take about two fifths. This clonotype originated in a man between 45 and 60 years old in good health. Sequencing input: blood.

CDR3 residues: CASSQDNRQGGFADNSPLHF. CDR3 DNA sequence: TGCGCCAGCAGCCAAGATAACAGACAGGGGGGTTTTGCGGATAATTCACCCCTCCACTTT. This rearrangement joins TRBV4-3 to TRBJ1-6; TRBD1 aligns across 9 bases. After removal of 0 bases from V and 5 bases from J, the junction contained 14 bases not matched to a gene. The CDR3 sequence is 20 residues long. Per the germline V gene, CDR1 is LGHNA and CDR2 is YSLEER.